What follows are 30 T cell receptor beta chains derived from one specimen sequenced in a study of cytomegalovirus exposure and HLA in healthy donors. The method was immunoSEQ multiplex PCR; TCRdb's version includes in-frame clones alone and lacks a portion of them. Here the sample spans 220,000 or so clones, over 80% being singletons. Sequencing was carried out using PBMCs. Source of these receptors: a woman under 30 in good health and CMV-seronegative.

The chain couples TRBV19 to TRBJ1-2; tentatively, D is TRBD1 (5 bases). V was pared by 4 bases and J by 2 bases, with 14 bases between. The CDR3 contains 15 residues. Per germline, CDR1 LNHDA and CDR2 SQIVND (reference sequence). The CDR3: CASSTDGGINYGYTF. CDR3 sequence (DNA): TGTGCCAGTAGTACCGACGGGGGGATCAACTATGGCTACACCTTC.

The rearrangement joins TRBV2 to TRBJ2-7, with D perhaps matching TRBD2 (6 bases). From germline, CDR1 is SNHLY and CDR2 FYNNEI. V was cut by 11 bases and J by 3 bases, with 20 bases left in between. This CDR3 contains 14 residues. The CDR3 loop is CAGRREHLVYEQYF. As DNA, the CDR3 is TGTGCCGGGCGGCGGGAACACCTCGTCTACGAGCAGTACTTC.

This clone has only a few counts. The gene calls are TRBV6-1 and TRBJ1-4, with D perhaps TRBD1 (5 bases). The CDR3 length is 14 residues. Germline values: CDR1 MNHNS, CDR2 SASEGT. The V end was cut by 3 bases, the J end by 12 bases, with 17 bases between. This chain's CDR3 is CASSDRWDSRELFF. The CDR3 bases are TGTGCCAGCAGTGATCGGTGGGACTCGAGGGAACTGTTTTTT.

This clone was found once. The genes are TRBV6-5 and TRBJ1-1; no reliable D call. V lost 2 bases to trimming and J lost 0 bases, with 7 bases between them. The CDR3 runs 14 residues. CDR1 MNHEY and CDR2 SVGAGI come from the germline V gene. CDR3 protein: CASSYAGVNTEAFF. In nucleotides, the CDR3 is TGTGCCAGCAGTTACGCAGGCGTGAACACTGAAGCTTTCTTT.

This rearrangement joins TRBV9 to TRBJ2-3; 12 bases are a match to TRBD2. The length of the CDR3 is 16 residues. Looked up from germline, CDR1 is SGDLS and CDR2 is YYNGEE. The ends lost 0 bases at V and 11 bases at J; junction bases unmatched: 10. This CDR3 is CASSVGTSGRTLRQYF. The CDR3 DNA reads as TGTGCCAGCAGCGTAGGAACTAGCGGGAGGACCCTTCGGCAGTATTTT. Together with reference TRBV9 and TRBJ2-3, the CDR3 gives the full variable domain: DSGVTQTPKHLITATGQRVTLRCSPRSGDLSVYWYQQSLDQGLQFLIQYYNGEERAKGNILERFSAQQFPDLHSELNLSSLELGDSALYFCASSVGTSGRTLRQYFGPGTRLTVL.

V gene TRBV28 combines with J gene TRBJ2-7, with 10 bases matching TRBD2. V lost 4 bases to trimming and J lost 6 bases; unmatched junction nucleotides: 12. This CDR3 contains 16 residues. CDR1 and CDR2 (germline): MDHEN, SYDVKM. The CDR3 coding sequence is TGTGCCAGCAGTTCAGTGAGGCTAGCGGGAGCACGCGAGCAGTACTTC. Translated: CASSSVRLAGAREQYF.

This chain links TRBV9 with TRBJ1-3; D may be TRBD1 (6 bases). The ends were cut back, 2 bases at V and 3 bases at J, with 21 bases in the middle. CDR1 SGDLS and CDR2 YYNGEE come from the germline V gene. The CDR3 is made up of 18 amino acids. CDR3 nucleotide sequence: TGTGCCAGCAGCGTCAACGCAGGGGAGCGCGTCTTTGGAAACACCATATATTTT. Translating gives CASSVNAGERVFGNTIYF.

The CDR3 is CAWQGGPNADQPQHF. The CDR3 bases are TGTGCCTGGCAGGGGGGACCAAATGCGGATCAGCCCCAGCATTTT. J is TRBJ1-5 and V is TRBV30, with 7 bases matching TRBD1. The CDR3 is 15 amino acids. With 5 bases clipped from V and 5 bases from J, the junction kept 12 bases outside the gene matches. Germline V gene lookup returns CDR1 GTSNPN and CDR2 SVGIG (reference sequence).

This sequence joins TRBV30 and TRBJ2-7, with TRBD1 matching 9 bases. The CDR3 covers 14 residues. V lost 2 bases and J lost 6; bases outside the gene matches: 8. The germline V gene has CDR1 GTSNPN and CDR2 SVGIG (reference sequence). CDR3 protein: CAWSHGTGLSEQYF. For the CDR3, the DNA is TGTGCCTGGAGTCACGGGACAGGGTTAAGCGAGCAGTACTTC. Based on the CDR3 plus reference TRBV30 and TRBJ2-7, the full variable domain is SQTIHQWPATLVQPVGSPLSLECTVEGTSNPNLYWYRQAAGRGLQLLFYSVGIGQISSEVPQNLSASRPQDRQFILSSKKLLLSDSGFYLCAWSHGTGLSEQYFGPGTRLTVT.

This chain uses TRBV25-1 with TRBJ2-7, with D possibly TRBD1 on 5 matching bases. This CDR3 has 13 residues. The ends were cut back, 4 bases at V and 0 bases at J, with 7 bases in the middle. CDR1 is MGHDK and CDR2 is SYGVNS in the germline V gene. The CDR3 loop reads CASSATDSYEQYF. Here the CDR3 DNA reads TGTGCCAGCAGTGCGACAGACTCCTACGAGCAGTACTTC.

The chain uses TRBV27 and TRBJ2-5; the match to TRBD1 covers 7 bases. The V and J ends lost 2 bases and 2 bases, in that order; junction bases with no gene match: 2. CDR1 is MNHEY and CDR2 is SMNVEV in the germline V gene (reference sequence). This CDR3 region has 14 residues. The CDR3 nucleotides are TGTGCCAGCAGTTTAGTGGGACAGCAAGAGACCCAGTACTTC. This sequence encodes CASSLVGQQETQYF.

The rearrangement uses TRBV19 and TRBJ2-7; TRBD2 might be the D (5 bases). CDR1 is LNHDA, CDR2 SQIVND, per germline (reference sequence). This CDR3 is built from 13 residues. The V end was cut by 6 bases, the J end by 0 bases, with 9 bases between. The CDR3 bases are TGTGCCAGTAGAACACTAGTCTCCTACGAGCAGTACTTC. Its translation: CASRTLVSYEQYF.

On this clone itself: A junction end diverges from the germline sequence, so it may reflect a read error. V and J are TRBV28 and TRBJ1-2; 8 nucleotides agree with TRBD1. The CDR3 loop spans 12 amino acids. The V gene's germline CDR1 is MDHEN and CDR2 SYDVKM. CDR3 bases: TGTGCCAGCAGTTTGGTCCAGGGGGCGTCCGACTTC. Encoded protein: CASSLVQGASDF.

The genes are TRBV7-3 and TRBJ2-1, with TRBD2 matching over 12 bases. Germline loops: CDR1 SGHTA, CDR2 FQGTGA. Trimming took 4 bases from V and 3 from J; bases not matched to a gene: 1. The CDR3 is 15 amino acids. CDR3 nucleotide sequence: TGTGCCAGCAGCTCGGGACTAGCGGGCTACAATGAGCAGTTCTTC. Translating gives CASSSGLAGYNEQFF.

The V gene is TRBV30, the J gene TRBJ2-2; 9 nucleotides match TRBD1. CDR3 length equals 16 residues. The germline gives CDR1 GTSNPN, CDR2 SVGIG (reference sequence). The V gene end was trimmed by 4 bases and the J gene end by 6 bases; junction bases not matched to a gene: 12. CDR3 sequence: CAWIKPGQGVSGELFF. CDR3 DNA sequence: TGTGCCTGGATCAAGCCGGGACAGGGAGTCTCCGGGGAGCTGTTTTTT.

CDR3 sequence: CASSTATDRDTGELFF. Here the CDR3 DNA reads TGTGCCAGCTCAACCGCAACGGACAGGGACACCGGGGAGCTGTTTTTT. The gene calls are TRBV18 and TRBJ2-2, with 8 bases identical to TRBD1. The CDR3 has 16 residues. V lost 5 bases to trimming and J lost 3 bases; unmatched junction nucleotides: 8. The germline gives CDR1 KGHSH, CDR2 LQKENI. Full variable domain (remainder filled in from reference TRBV18 and TRBJ2-2): NAGVMQNPRHLVRRRGQEARLRCSPMKGHSHVYWYRQLPEEGLKFMVYLQKENIIDESGMPKERFSAEFPKEGPSILRIQQVVRGDSAAYFCASSTATDRDTGELFFGEGSRLTVL.

The sample holds one count of this clone. The chain carries TRBV4-1 and TRBJ2-7, with 7 positions matching TRBD2. The CDR3 spans 17 residues. V lost 4 bases and J lost 3; bases outside the gene matches: 15. The germline V gene has CDR1 MGHRA and CDR2 YSYEKL. The CDR3 coding sequence is TGCGCCAGCAGCCCTAGCGGCAGTTCCTCCGGGGACTACGAGCAGTACTTC. It translates to CASSPSGSSSGDYEQYF.

The chain has TRBV9 and TRBJ2-7; 11 bases fit TRBD2. This CDR3 is 17 amino acids long. Germline lookup yields CDR1 SGDLS and CDR2 YYNGEE. The J segment lost 5 bases and the V segment lost 0 bases, leaving 10 bases of the junction unmatched. This CDR3 is CASSVAVAGGEQNEQYF. Written as DNA, the CDR3 is TGTGCCAGCAGCGTAGCTGTAGCGGGAGGGGAGCAAAACGAGCAGTACTTC.

V is TRBV2 and J is TRBJ2-5; D is ambiguous. The germline V gene has CDR1 SNHLY and CDR2 FYNNEI. V was clipped by 6 bases and J by 5 bases, with 13 bases between them. This CDR3 is 13 amino acids long. For the CDR3, the DNA is TGTGCCAGCAGCGTCCTGGCATTGGAGACCCAGTACTTC. Protein: CASSVLALETQYF.

The chain employs TRBV7-9 and TRBJ2-1; the D gene is possibly TRBD2 (6 bases). Between the trimmed V and J ends, which lost 4 bases and 4 bases, there was a span of 23 bases. The CDR3 sequence is 18 residues long. Germline V gene sequence: CDR1 SEHNR, CDR2 FQNEAQ (reference sequence). The CDR3 region is CASSYGGGAGPVYNEQFF. CDR3 in DNA: TGTGCCAGCAGCTACGGCGGTGGGGCGGGACCTGTATACAATGAGCAGTTCTTC.

The chain has TRBV2 and TRBJ2-7; TRBD2 agrees at 7 bases. The CDR3 extends over 11 amino acids. The junction had 3 bases not matched to a gene; V was cut back by 9 bases and J by 4 bases. Germline V CDR1 and CDR2: SNHLY, FYNNEI. The CDR3 coding sequence is TGTGCCAGGGGGGGGAGGTACGAGCAGTACTTC. Translated: CARGGRYEQYF.

This chain joins TRBV12-5 and TRBJ1-2; 9 nucleotides align to TRBD1. The V and J ends lost 0 bases and 8 bases, in that order; junction bases with no gene match: 16. This CDR3 region has 18 residues. Per the germline V gene, CDR1 is LGHNT and CDR2 is FRNRAP. DNA for the CDR3: TGTGCTAGTGGTTTGGTACCCCTAGGGGACAGGGCGGTCCACGGCTACACCTTC. This encodes CASGLVPLGDRAVHGYTF. Full variable domain (remainder filled in from reference TRBV12-5 and TRBJ1-2): DARVTQTPRHKVTEMGQEVTMRCQPILGHNTVFWYRQTMMQGLELLAYFRNRAPLDDSGMPKDRFSAEMPDATLATLKIQPSEPRDSAVYFCASGLVPLGDRAVHGYTFGSGTRLTVV.

In DNA, the CDR3 is TGTGCCAGCAGCTTAAGGGGCACTGAAGCTTTCTTT. Amino acids: CASSLRGTEAFF. The gene calls are TRBV7-2 and TRBJ1-1, with a weak D call TRBD1 (5 bases). Trimming removed 2 bases at V and 4 bases at J, with 5 bases between. Germline-derived CDR1 and CDR2 are SGHTA and FQGNSA. The CDR3 extends over 12 amino acids.

The chain links TRBV2 to TRBJ2-7; a weak D match, TRBD2 (7 bases). The CDR3 loop spans 15 amino acids. From germline, CDR1 is SNHLY and CDR2 FYNNEI. V was cut by 0 bases and J by 4 bases, with 13 bases left in between. CDR3 DNA sequence: TGTGCCAGCAGTGAAGCTTCGGGGGGCTGGTACGAGCAGTACTTC. Protein: CASSEASGGWYEQYF.

This chain joins TRBV4-1 and TRBJ1-1, with a tentative D call TRBD1 (5 bases). Trimming took off 4 bases at V and 7 bases at J, with 7 bases between the two ends. Germline V CDR1 and CDR2: MGHRA, YSYEKL. The CDR3 spans 11 residues. This CDR3 is CASSRGVEAFF. In DNA form, the CDR3 reads TGCGCCAGCAGCCGGGGGGTTGAAGCTTTCTTT.

As for this clone: This sample also contains other DNA sequences that code for the same CDR3. The V gene is TRBV5-1, the J gene TRBJ2-5; TRBD2 aligns across 8 bases. This CDR3 spans 14 amino acids. Germline trimming cut 0 bases from V and 3 bases from J; bases unmatched to any gene: 1. Germline assignment: CDR1 SGHRS and CDR2 YFSETQ. As DNA, the CDR3 is TGCGCCAGCAGCTTGGTCGGGAGGGAAGAGACCCAGTACTTC. As protein: CASSLVGREETQYF.

In this sample, this clone turned up once. The chain carries TRBV4-1 and TRBJ2-2, with D uncertain. Trimming shortened V by 1 base and J by 3 bases, and 9 bases separated the two germline ends. The germline V gene has CDR1 MGHRA and CDR2 YSYEKL. The CDR3 loop spans 15 amino acids. CDR3 bases: TGCGCCAGCAGCCAAGGGGCAGGCTACACCGGGGAGCTGTTTTTT. This gives the protein CASSQGAGYTGELFF.

CDR3 sequence: CASSSGLVNEQFF. The CDR3 bases are TGTGCCAGCAGTTCCGGACTAGTCAATGAGCAGTTCTTC. The genes are TRBV11-3 and TRBJ2-1, with 7 bases that match TRBD2. The CDR3 consists of 13 residues. Germline V gene sequence: CDR1 SGHNT, CDR2 YENEEA. V shed 6 bases, J shed 6 bases, and the junction held 5 bases outside the gene matches.

This chain connects TRBV6-1 to TRBJ1-4; D gene unclear. Germline lookup yields CDR1 MNHNS and CDR2 SASEGT. The CDR3 has 14 amino acids. Between the trimmed V and J ends, which lost 7 bases and 0 bases, there was a span of 9 bases. The CDR3 region has the DNA TGTGCCAGCACCCCCGGAGCAACTAATGAAAAACTGTTTTTT. It encodes CASTPGATNEKLFF.

The chain links TRBV5-1 to TRBJ1-2, with 8 bases fitting TRBD1. V dropped 4 bases and J dropped 2; count of bases not matched to a gene: 7. The CDR3 spans 15 residues. Germline CDR1 reads SGHRS; CDR2 reads YFSETQ. The CDR3 region is CASSLRTGLNYGYTF. The CDR3 nucleotides read TGCGCCAGCAGCCTACGGACAGGGCTAAACTATGGCTACACCTTC.